Below are 25 T cell receptor beta chains sequenced from a single sample in a study of T cell clonality in common variable immunodeficiency. The protocol was immunoSEQ multiplex PCR, while the TCRdb copy is restricted to in-frame clones and leaves out a portion. There are about 42,000 clones in the sample, none observed a single time. Sequencing used peripheral blood mononuclear cells. The origin of the receptors is a person aged 18 to 75 in good health.

In regard to this clone: With the read ending 3 residues before the CDR3 end, the germline J gene is used to fill in that end. This sequence joins TRBV19 and TRBJ1-1; possibly TRBD1 for D (5 bases). Germline CDR1 is LNHDA and CDR2 is SQIVND (reference sequence). This CDR3 is built from 13 residues. Trimming pared 6 bases from V and 4 bases from J, leaving 12 bases between. The CDR3 sequence is CASSGTGVTEAFF. Partial CDR3 DNA: TGTGCCAGTAGCGGTACGGGGGTCACTGAA.

This clone was counted many times. With the read ending 3 residues before the CDR3 end, the germline J gene is used to fill in that end. The chain uses TRBV6-2 or TRBV6-3 and TRBJ2-3; unclear D gene. The CDR3 is 12 residues long. V lost 0 bases and J lost 6, with 4 bases in between. Germline CDR1 MNHEY, CDR2 SVGEGT. The CDR3 reads CASSYSGDTQYF. Incomplete CDR3 DNA: TGTGCCAGCAGTTACTCAGGCGATACG.

This clone appeared many times. With the read ending 3 residues before the CDR3 end, the germline J gene is used to fill in that end. The rearrangement uses TRBV2 and TRBJ2-3, with 14 bases lining up with TRBD2. V gave up 7 bases and J gave up 6 bases; unmatched junction bases: 6. Germline assignment: CDR1 SNHLY and CDR2 FYNNEI. The CDR3 has 15 amino acids. CDR3 residues: CASTGLAGVGDTQYF. The sequenced CDR3 bases are TGTGCCAGCACGGGACTAGCGGGAGTAGGGGATACG.

This clone came up many times. The CDR3 is cut off 3 residues early in the read; its end comes from the germline J gene. The chain combines TRBV11-2 with TRBJ2-1; 7 positions match TRBD2. J lost 3 bases, V lost 5 bases, and 7 bases had no gene match. This CDR3 comprises 15 residues. CDR1 is SGHAT, CDR2 FQNNGV, per germline. CDR3 bases read: TGTGCCAGCAGCCACGCGGGAGCCCTCTACAATGAG. Protein: CASSHAGALYNE. The full CDR3 sequence reads CASSHAGALYNEQFF. The complete variable domain, with remaining parts taken from reference TRBV11-2 and TRBJ2-1, reads EAGVAQSPRYKIIEKRQSVAFWCNPISGHATLYWYQQILGQGPKLLIQFQNNGVVDDSQLPKDRFSAERLKGVDSTLKIQPAKLEDSAVYLCASSHAGALYNEQFFGPGTRLTVL.

This clone was detected a few times. The read terminates 3 residues ahead of where the CDR3 ends, so the germline J gene completes it. The chain carries TRBV5-1 and TRBJ2-1, with TRBD1 matching over 7 bases. The length of the CDR3 is 15 residues. Germline trimming cut 0 bases from V and 7 bases from J; bases unmatched to any gene: 7. Looked up from germline, CDR1 is SGHRS and CDR2 is YFSETQ. The sequenced CDR3 bases are TGCGCCAGCAGCTTGGGAGGGACAGCCCCTAATGAG. Translation: CASSLGGTAPNE. Given in full, the CDR3 is CASSLGGTAPNEQFF.

This clone was seen ten or more times. The CDR3 end is not reached by the read, which stops 3 residues before it; the germline J gene fills it in. The V call is TRBV7-7, the J call TRBJ2-1; D remains unclear. The CDR3 is 13 amino acids. CDR1 is SSHAT and CDR2 is FNYEAQ in the germline V gene (reference sequence). Trimming cost V 5 bases and J 5 bases, with 10 bases left between them. This CDR3 reads CASSPPQDNEQFF. The part of the CDR3 DNA that was read is TGTGCCAGCAGCCCCCCACAAGACAATGAG.

This clone occurred many times. The read ends 3 residues before the CDR3 terminus; that terminus is restored from the germline J gene. The chain joins TRBV6-2 or TRBV6-3 to TRBJ2-2; D possibly uses TRBD1 or TRBD2 (5 bases each). Germline assignment: CDR1 MNHEY and CDR2 SVGEGT. Trimming took 6 bases from V and 4 from J, leaving 12 bases between them. The CDR3 spans 14 residues. The sequenced part of the CDR3 DNA is TGTGCCAGCAGCTCTCAGGGAGCCACCGGGGAG. It translates to CASSSQGATGE. The full CDR3 protein is CASSSQGATGELFF.

By share, this clone counts as medium-sized. The read stops 3 residues short of the end of the CDR3; the missing end is completed from the germline J gene. This sequence joins TRBV6-1 and TRBJ2-4, with unresolved D. Trimming shortened V by 2 bases and J by 1 base, and 12 bases separated the two germline ends. Per the germline V gene, CDR1 is MNHNS and CDR2 is SASEGT. There are 16 residues in the CDR3. CDR3 protein: CASSEKAGWAKNIQYF. Incomplete CDR3 DNA: TGTGCCAGCAGTGAAAAGGCCGGGTGGGCCAAAAACATT.

With respect to this clone: Coverage ceases 3 residues before the CDR3 finishes, and the germline J gene fills in the end. V usage is TRBV7-8 and J usage is TRBJ2-7; TRBD2 matches 12 bases. V dropped 5 bases and J dropped 3; count of bases not matched to a gene: 11. Germline values: CDR1 SGHVS, CDR2 FQNEAQ. The CDR3 is 17 amino acids. The CDR3 DNA, read in part, is TGTGCCAGCAGCCCTGGACTAGCGGGGCCGGGGGGCTACGAG. As protein: CASSPGLAGPGGYE. The entire CDR3 protein is CASSPGLAGPGGYEQYF.

In this sample, this clone turned up many times. The read ends 3 residues shy of where the CDR3 ends; the end is completed using the germline J gene. J is TRBJ2-1 and V is TRBV30; 11 bases align to TRBD2. Germline lookup yields CDR1 GTSNPN and CDR2 SVGIG (reference sequence). V lost 4 bases and J lost 7; bases outside the gene matches: 6. The CDR3 runs 14 residues. The sequenced CDR3 bases are TGTGCCTGGAAAGTAGCGGGGGGGCTGAATGAG. It specifies CAWKVAGGLNE. From start to end, the CDR3 is CAWKVAGGLNEQFF.

In its sample, this clone was seen many times. The read is 3 residues too short to cover the CDR3 end, so that end is filled in from the germline J gene. The chain uses TRBV20-1 and TRBJ2-1, with TRBD2 matching over 11 bases. Germline V gives CDR1 DFQATT, CDR2 SNEGSKA (reference sequence). The CDR3 is 16 residues long. V gave up 0 bases and J gave up 7 bases; unmatched junction bases: 8. The DNA read from the CDR3 is TGCAGTGCTAGAGACCTAGCGGGAGGTAGTTGGAATGAG. Its translation is CSARDLAGGSWNE. From start to end, the CDR3 is CSARDLAGGSWNEQFF.

This clone was counted at least ten times. The junction differs from germline at one of its ends, possibly a read error. The read terminates 3 residues before the CDR3 end, so the remaining end is supplied by the germline J gene. This chain uses TRBV4-2 with TRBJ1-2, with 7 nucleotides matching TRBD1. The germline CDR1 and CDR2 sequences are LGHNA and YNFKEQ. This CDR3 has 14 residues. The CDR3 region is CASSQEGQRYGYTF. Partial CDR3 DNA: TGCGCCAGCAGCCAAGAGGGACAGAGATATGGC.

Ten or more counts support this clone. The CDR3 end is not reached by the read, which stops 3 residues before it; the germline J gene fills it in. The V and J genes are TRBV20-1 and TRBJ1-2, with a weak D call TRBD1 (5 bases). This CDR3 region has 14 residues. Germline CDR1 DFQATT, CDR2 SNEGSKA (reference sequence). This chain's CDR3 is CSAEMVQGWIGYTF. The covered CDR3 bases are TGCAGTGCCGAAATGGTGCAGGGCTGGATCGGC.

This clone appeared many times. The read halts 3 residues ahead of the CDR3 end, with the missing end drawn from the germline J gene. The chain links TRBV28 to TRBJ1-5; TRBD1 matches 7 bases. Per germline, CDR1 MDHEN and CDR2 SYDVKM. After removal of 3 bases from V and 3 bases from J, the junction contained 2 bases not matched to a gene. This CDR3 region has 14 residues. The CDR3 here is CASSLTGHNQPQHF. The CDR3 DNA, read in part, is TGTGCCAGCAGTTTGACAGGGCACAATCAGCCC. The complete variable domain, with remaining parts taken from reference TRBV28 and TRBJ1-5, reads DVKVTQSSRYLVKRTGEKVFLECVQDMDHENMFWYRQDPGLGLRLIYFSYDVKMKEKGDIPEGYSVSREKKERFSLILESASTNQTSMYLCASSLTGHNQPQHFGDGTRLSIL.

This clone has ten or more counts. The read stops 3 residues short of the end of the CDR3; the missing end is completed from the germline J gene. The J gene is TRBJ1-2, the V gene TRBV5-5; 8 bases match TRBD1. The J segment lost 6 bases and the V segment lost 4 bases, leaving 8 bases of the junction unmatched. This CDR3 is built from 14 residues. The germline V gene has CDR1 SGHKS and CDR2 YYEKEE (reference sequence). Partial CDR3 DNA: TGTGCCAGCAGCCCCAGGACAGGGAAGGATGGC. Protein sequence: CASSPRTGKDG. In full, the CDR3 reads CASSPRTGKDGYTF. The full variable domain, with the rest looked up from reference TRBV5-5 and TRBJ1-2, is DAGVTQSPTHLIKTRGQQVTLRCSPISGHKSVSWYQQVLGQGPQFIFQYYEKEERGRGNFPDRFSARQFPNYSSELNVNALLLGDSALYLCASSPRTGKDGYTFGSGTRLTVV.

This clone was seen many times. Read coverage stops 3 residues before the CDR3 terminus; the germline J gene supplies the remainder. The chain employs TRBV5-1 and TRBJ2-3, with 12 positions matching TRBD2. Germline CDR1 SGHRS, CDR2 YFSETQ. V lost 0 bases and J lost 6; bases outside the gene matches: 14. This CDR3 spans 19 amino acids. Partial CDR3 DNA: TGCGCCAGCAGCTTGGGAAGCGCGGGAGGACTAGCGGGATCGGATACG. Protein sequence: CASSLGSAGGLAGSDT. The whole CDR3 sequence is CASSLGSAGGLAGSDTQYF.

The sample holds many counts of this clone. The CDR3 is cut off 3 residues early in the read; its end comes from the germline J gene. The V and J genes are TRBV6-1 and TRBJ1-2; 11 bases line up with TRBD1. The V gene's germline CDR1 is MNHNS and CDR2 SASEGT. This CDR3 is built from 15 residues. J lost 6 bases, V lost 4 bases, and 7 bases had no gene match. Partial CDR3 DNA: TGTGCCAGCAGTGCATCGGGACAGGGGGGCGATGGC. Translated, it gives CASSASGQGGDG. The entire CDR3 protein reads CASSASGQGGDGYTF.

The sample holds many counts of this clone. The read terminates 3 residues before the CDR3 end, so the remaining end is supplied by the germline J gene. The rearrangement links TRBV6-2 or TRBV6-3 to TRBJ2-2; weak D call: TRBD2 (6 bases). CDR1 and CDR2 (germline): MNHEY, SVGEGT. The CDR3 runs to 16 residues. V lost 2 bases to trimming and J lost 8 bases, with 18 bases between them. CDR3 protein: CASSYRLARELGELFF. The sequenced part of the CDR3 DNA is TGTGCCAGCAGTTACCGGCTAGCGAGAGAGTTAGGGGAG.

The sample holds many counts of this clone. The observed sequence ends 3 residues before the CDR3 terminus, with the missing tail filled in from the germline J gene. J is TRBJ2-7 and V is TRBV19, with 8 bases that match TRBD1. The CDR3 is made up of 15 amino acids. J gave up 4 bases and V 5 bases, and 10 bases lay outside the gene matches. Germline-derived CDR1 and CDR2 are LNHDA and SQIVND (reference sequence). The CDR3 here is CASSGRQGIIYEQYF. The CDR3 bases that were read are TGTGCCAGTAGTGGCCGACAGGGGATAATTTACGAG.

This clone was detected ten times or more. Read coverage stops 3 residues before the CDR3 terminus; the germline J gene supplies the remainder. V is TRBV18 and J is TRBJ1-1; TRBD1 aligns across 7 bases. The V and J ends lost 1 base and 0 bases, in that order; junction bases with no gene match: 2. CDR3 size: 15 residues. Germline V gene sequence: CDR1 KGHSH, CDR2 LQKENI. CDR3 sequence reads: CASSPQTGLNTEAFF. Incomplete CDR3 DNA: TGTGCCAGCTCACCACAGACAGGGCTGAACACTGAA.

This clone was detected ten times or more. The read terminates 3 residues ahead of where the CDR3 ends, so the germline J gene completes it. The chain is built from TRBV5-1 and TRBJ1-1; no firm D call. The germline V gene has CDR1 SGHRS and CDR2 YFSETQ. Trimming pared 6 bases from V and 0 bases from J, leaving 15 bases between. The CDR3 is made up of 15 amino acids. The CDR3 loop reads CASMERADMNTEAFF. The covered CDR3 bases are TGCGCCAGCATGGAAAGGGCAGACATGAACACTGAA.

This clone was seen a few times. The CDR3 end is not reached by the read, which stops 3 residues before it; the germline J gene fills it in. V is TRBV18 and J is TRBJ1-2, with a tentative D call TRBD1 (5 bases). Germline lookup yields CDR1 KGHSH and CDR2 LQKENI. There are 19 residues in the CDR3. This CDR3 is CASSLTGLAGSSSYNDYTF. CDR3 bases read: TGTGCCAGCTCCCTCACAGGACTAGCTGGGAGCAGCTCCTACAATGAC.

This clone was detected many times. Read data end 3 residues before the CDR3 end; the end is taken from the germline J gene. The chain uses TRBV5-1 and TRBJ2-3; possible D gene TRBD1, 5 bases. The CDR3 loop spans 14 amino acids. Looked up from germline, CDR1 is SGHRS and CDR2 is YFSETQ. V was trimmed by 3 bases and J by 0 bases, leaving 8 bases between them. The CDR3 sequence is CASSSGSSTDTQYF. CDR3 DNA, as far as it was read: TGCGCCAGCAGCTCAGGGTCTAGCACAGATACG.

In this sample, this clone turned up many times. The read ends 3 residues before the CDR3 terminus; that terminus is restored from the germline J gene. This chain uses TRBV19 with TRBJ1-1, with 8 positions matching TRBD1. Trimming cost V 7 bases and J 0 bases; bases outside gene matches: 4. Germline values: CDR1 LNHDA, CDR2 SQIVND (reference sequence). The CDR3 loop spans 14 amino acids. The CDR3 spells CASISDRVNTEAFF. The sequenced CDR3 bases are TGTGCCAGTATCTCGGACAGGGTGAACACTGAA. The full variable domain, its missing parts supplied by reference TRBV19 and TRBJ1-1, is DGGITQSPKYLFRKEGQNVTLSCEQNLNHDAMYWYRQDPGQGLRLIYYSQIVNDFQKGDIAEGYSVSREKKESFPLTVTSAQKNPTAFYLCASISDRVNTEAFFGQGTRLTVV.

This clone was picked up many times. The CDR3 end lies 3 residues beyond the end of the read and is filled in from the germline J gene. The rearrangement joins TRBV20-1 to TRBJ2-5, with 8 positions matching TRBD1. Looked up from germline, CDR1 is DFQATT and CDR2 is SNEGSKA (reference sequence). Losses at the gene ends were 0 bases for V and 5 bases for J; bases not matched to a gene: 5. CDR3 length: 14 amino acids. Incomplete CDR3 DNA: TGCAGTGCTAGAGAATGGGCAGGGGGCGAGACC. Its protein product is CSAREWAGGET. The whole CDR3 reads CSAREWAGGETQYF.